This entry lists 2 T cell receptor beta chains sequenced from one sample in a study of beta chain features in type 1 diabetes. Sequencing targeted expressed TCRB transcripts, as all isolated RNA had been reverse transcribed. Profiled with immunoSEQ multiplex PCR; TCRdb holds only in-frame clones, not every one. The sample records 810,000 or so clones, roughly a sixth being singletons. Sequencing was performed on naive CD4+ T cells from blood. These receptors all stem from a woman aged 18-29 years in good health.

This clone was detected only a few times. This chain connects TRBV11-3 to TRBJ2-5; TRBD1 might be the D (5 bases). This CDR3 spans 16 amino acids. V was shortened by 4 bases and J by 5 bases, with 20 bases between the two germline ends. Germline-derived CDR1 and CDR2 are SGHNT and YENEEA. The CDR3 nucleotides read TGTGCCAGCAGCTATCAGGGTTCGATAATAACGGAGACCCAGTACTTC. Amino acids: CASSYQGSIITETQYF.

This clone showed up just a few times. The V and J genes are TRBV7-9 and TRBJ2-2; tentative D call: TRBD1 (5 bases). The CDR3 loop spans 13 amino acids. Germline values: CDR1 SEHNR, CDR2 FQNEAQ (reference sequence). The V gene lost 6 bases and the J gene lost 7 bases, with 12 bases spanning the gap. The CDR3 protein is CASSSTAGGELFF. The CDR3 coding sequence is TGTGCCAGCAGTTCGACAGCCGGCGGGGAGCTGTTTTTT.